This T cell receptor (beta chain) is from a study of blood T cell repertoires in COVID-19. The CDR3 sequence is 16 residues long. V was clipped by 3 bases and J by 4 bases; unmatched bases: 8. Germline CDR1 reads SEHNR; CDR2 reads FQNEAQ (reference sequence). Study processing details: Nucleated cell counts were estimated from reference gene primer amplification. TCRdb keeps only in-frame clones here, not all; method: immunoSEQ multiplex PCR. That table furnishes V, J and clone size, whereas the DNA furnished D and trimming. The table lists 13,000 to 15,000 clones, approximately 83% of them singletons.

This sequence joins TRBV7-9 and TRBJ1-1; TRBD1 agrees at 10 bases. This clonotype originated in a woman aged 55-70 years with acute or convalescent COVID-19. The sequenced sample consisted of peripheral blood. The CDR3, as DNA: TGTGCCAGCAGCTTTCGACAGGGGGCCATGATCACTGAAGCTTTCTTT. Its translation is CASSFRQGAMITEAFF.